These 22 T cell receptor beta chains were sequenced from one sample in a study of shared clonotypes between healthy human individuals. TCRdb's copy holds only in-frame clones and misses some; the assay was immunoSEQ multiplex PCR. The data show over a million clones, more than 65% seen once. The sequenced sample consisted of memory CD4+ T cells sorted from blood. Noted subset: CD45RA-negative fraction. The receptors derive from a man aged 18 to 30 in good health.

The CDR3 bases are TGCGCCAGCAGGAGTCAGGCCGGCACAGATACGCAGTATTTT. Amino acids: CASRSQAGTDTQYF. The chain links TRBV5-1 to TRBJ2-3; D is unclear. CDR3 length: 14 amino acids. Germline CDR1 is SGHRS and CDR2 is YFSETQ. Trimming removed 5 bases from V and 1 base from J, with 11 bases in between.

This clone was seen a single time. The chain combines TRBV30 with TRBJ1-2, with 8 bases lining up with TRBD1. The CDR3 runs to 13 residues. CDR1 and CDR2 from the germline V gene are GTSNPN and SVGIG (reference sequence). J gave up 8 bases and V 5 bases, and 10 bases lay outside the gene matches. CDR3 in DNA: TGTGCCTGGGTACAGGGGGAAAGATTGGGCTACACCTTC. Amino acids: CAWVQGERLGYTF.

The V and J genes are TRBV10-3 and TRBJ2-3; D might be TRBD1 or TRBD2, each matching 5 bases. V gave up 8 bases and J gave up 4 bases, with 13 bases separating them. The CDR3 spans 13 residues. Per the germline V gene, CDR1 is ENHRY and CDR2 is SYGVKD. The CDR3 protein is CAIAPGAADTQYF. The CDR3 DNA reads TGTGCCATCGCTCCCGGGGCGGCAGATACGCAGTATTTT.

Notes on this clone: Given a much more abundant clone one base away, this may be a read error. The chain uses TRBV7-2 and TRBJ1-2; no definite D call. This CDR3 is 12 amino acids long. V was trimmed by 5 bases and J by 3 bases, leaving 7 bases between them. CDR1 and CDR2 from the germline V gene are SGHTA and FQGNSA. The chain's CDR3 is CASSQEDYGYTF. The CDR3 DNA reads as TGTGCCAGCAGCCAAGAAGACTATGGCTACACCTTC.

This clone was observed a single time. This chain's CDR3 is CASSLSGRGRYGYTF. The CDR3 DNA follows: TGTGCCAGCAGTTTATCAGGCAGGGGGAGGTATGGCTACACCTTC. This chain links TRBV27 with TRBJ1-2; 7 nucleotides align to TRBD1. With 0 bases clipped from V and 5 bases from J, the junction kept 6 bases outside the gene matches. From germline, CDR1 is MNHEY and CDR2 SMNVEV (reference sequence). This CDR3 contains 15 residues.

This clone was observed many times. Other nucleotide sequences in the sample specify the same CDR3. The V call is TRBV30, the J call TRBJ1-2; 8 positions agree with TRBD1. The J segment lost 3 bases and the V segment lost 2 bases, leaving 2 bases of the junction unmatched. The CDR3 is 13 amino acids. The V gene's germline CDR1 is GTSNPN and CDR2 SVGIG (reference sequence). DNA of the CDR3: TGTGCCTGGAGTTCGGACAGGGACTATGGCTACACCTTC. Encoded protein: CAWSSDRDYGYTF.

This rearrangement joins TRBV5-4 to TRBJ2-7; D might be TRBD2 (6 bases). The CDR3 is made up of 14 amino acids. The germline V gene encodes CDR1 SGHNT and CDR2 YYREEE (reference sequence). Deletions cut 3 bases from V and 3 bases from J, with 13 bases between. The CDR3 DNA reads as TGTGCCAGCAGCTCGCCGGGAGAAATCTACGAGCAGTACTTC. Translating it yields CASSSPGEIYEQYF.

Only one count was recorded for this clone. The chain combines TRBV2 with TRBJ2-2; no clear D gene. Germline CDR1 reads SNHLY; CDR2 reads FYNNEI. Trimming removed 3 bases at V and 0 bases at J, with 8 bases between. The CDR3 totals 15 residues. DNA of the CDR3: TGTGCCAGCAGTGATAAGGTTCCGAACACCGGGGAGCTGTTTTTT. Amino acids: CASSDKVPNTGELFF.

Of note for this clone: Given a much more abundant clone one base away, this may be a read error. The sample contains more than one DNA sequence encoding this CDR3. The chain carries TRBV12-5 and TRBJ2-5; 7 nucleotides agree with TRBD1. The germline V gene encodes CDR1 LGHNT and CDR2 FRNRAP. V dropped 0 bases and J dropped 5; count of bases not matched to a gene: 9. This CDR3 spans 16 amino acids. The CDR3 reads CASGLVTGAYEETQYF. As DNA, the CDR3 is TGTGCTAGTGGTTTGGTAACAGGGGCTTATGAGGAGACCCAGTACTTC.

For this clone: Other DNA sequences in the same sample also yield this CDR3. The rearrangement links TRBV5-4 to TRBJ2-5, with 8 bases identical to TRBD1. Trimming at V came to 4 bases and at J to 2 bases, leaving 1 base not matched to a gene. The V gene's germline CDR1 is SGHNT and CDR2 YYREEE (reference sequence). The CDR3 length is 13 residues. Here the CDR3 DNA reads TGTGCCAGCAGCCGACAGGGGCAAGAGACCCAGTACTTC. Protein: CASSRQGQETQYF.

The genes are TRBV5-1 and TRBJ2-3, with TRBD2 matching 14 bases. The CDR3 has 17 amino acids. CDR1 is SGHRS and CDR2 is YFSETQ in the germline V gene. The V segment lost 4 bases and the J segment 5 bases; nucleotides outside the gene matches: 9. The chain's CDR3 is CASSEGTSGSLKDTQYF. CDR3 coding DNA: TGCGCCAGCAGCGAAGGGACTAGCGGGAGTTTGAAAGATACGCAGTATTTT.

The gene calls are TRBV30 and TRBJ1-2, with D possibly being TRBD1 (6 bases). Germline values: CDR1 GTSNPN, CDR2 SVGIG (reference sequence). CDR3 length: 15 residues. The V end lost 2 bases, the J end lost 4 bases, and 17 bases lay between the germline ends. The CDR3 DNA reads as TGTGCCTGGAGTCCCAGTCACGGGACACCCTATGGCTACACCTTC. Translating it yields CAWSPSHGTPYGYTF.

This clone was seen a few times. V usage is TRBV27 and J usage is TRBJ1-6, with TRBD1 identical over 7 bases. The CDR3 has 17 residues. J was trimmed by 0 bases and V by 6 bases; bases with no gene match: 8. Germline V gene lookup returns CDR1 MNHEY and CDR2 SMNVEV (reference sequence). CDR3 nucleotides: TGTGCCAGCAGGTTGGGGAGACAGGGCTCCTATAATTCACCCCTCCACTTT. Translation: CASRLGRQGSYNSPLHF.

This rearrangement joins TRBV5-6 to TRBJ2-3; a possible D gene is TRBD2 (6 bases). With 5 bases removed from V and 1 base from J, the gap between germline ends came to 11 bases. The CDR3 sequence is 14 residues long. Germline lookup yields CDR1 SGHDT and CDR2 YYEEEE. The CDR3 region has the DNA TGTGCCAGCAGGGGGGGAGAAGGCACAGATACGCAGTATTTT. Translated, it gives CASRGGEGTDTQYF. The full variable domain, in which reference TRBV5-6 and TRBJ2-3 provide the parts outside the CDR3, is DAGVTQSPTHLIKTRGQQVTLRCSPKSGHDTVSWYQQALGQGPQFIFQYYEEEERQRGNFPDRFSGHQFPNYSSELNVNALLLGDSALYLCASRGGEGTDTQYFGPGTRLTVL.

J is TRBJ1-4 and V is TRBV11-2; weak D call: TRBD1 (6 bases). Between the trimmed V and J ends, which lost 2 bases and 4 bases, there was a span of 11 bases. CDR3 length: 15 amino acids. CDR1 is SGHAT, CDR2 FQNNGV, per germline. The CDR3 nucleotides are TGTGCCAGCAGCTTAAACAGGGTCGGTAATGAAAAACTGTTTTTT. Translated, it gives CASSLNRVGNEKLFF.

The V call is TRBV28, the J call TRBJ1-4; the D is unclear. This CDR3 region has 15 residues. Germline CDR1 reads MDHEN; CDR2 reads SYDVKM. V lost 2 bases and J 0 bases, leaving 7 bases between the germline ends. CDR3 amino acids: CASSLGQATNEKLFF. DNA for the CDR3: TGTGCCAGCAGTTTAGGGCAGGCAACTAATGAAAAACTGTTTTTT.

The CDR3 coding sequence is TGTGCTAGTGGTTTTTTCCTCGGACAGTCCAGGATCGATGGCTACACCTTC. This encodes CASGFFLGQSRIDGYTF. The chain uses TRBV12-5 and TRBJ1-2, with D perhaps matching TRBD1 (6 bases). V dropped 3 bases and J dropped 6 bases, with 23 bases sitting between them. CDR3 length: 17 residues. Germline lookup yields CDR1 LGHNT and CDR2 FRNRAP.

With respect to this clone: Within the sample, other DNA sequences also encode this same CDR3. The CDR3 spells CASSPGAGYGYTF. The CDR3 DNA follows: TGTGCCAGCAGCCCTGGGGCCGGCTATGGCTACACCTTC. The rearrangement joins TRBV7-9 to TRBJ1-2; perhaps TRBD1 as D (5 bases). Germline lookup yields CDR1 SEHNR and CDR2 FQNEAQ (reference sequence). This CDR3 contains 13 residues. V lost 5 bases, J lost 4 bases, and 11 bases lay in between. Supplemented by reference TRBV7-9 and TRBJ1-2, the full variable domain reads DTGVSQNPRHKITKRGQNVTFRCDPISEHNRLYWYRQTLGQGPEFLTYFQNEAQLEKSRLLSDRFSAERPKGSFSTLEIQRTEQGDSAMYLCASSPGAGYGYTFGSGTRLTVV.

The chain joins TRBV10-3 to TRBJ2-4, with a possible D match to TRBD1 (5 bases). Trimming removed 3 bases at V and 0 bases at J, with 12 bases between. There are 16 residues in the CDR3. CDR1 and CDR2 from the germline V gene are ENHRY and SYGVKD. CDR3 in amino acids: CAISDPDTLAKNIQYF. CDR3 DNA sequence: TGTGCCATCAGTGACCCGGACACTCTAGCCAAAAACATTCAGTACTTC.

The chain links TRBV7-8 to TRBJ1-5, with a weak D call TRBD1 (5 bases). Germline loops: CDR1 SGHVS, CDR2 FQNEAQ. The germline V and J ends were trimmed by 3 bases and 1 base, with 7 bases remaining between them. The CDR3 runs 14 residues. For the CDR3, the DNA is TGTGCCAGCAGCTTTGAGGGGAGCAATCAGCCCCAGCATTTT. This sequence encodes CASSFEGSNQPQHF. The full variable domain, in which reference TRBV7-8 and TRBJ1-5 provide the parts outside the CDR3, is GAGVSQSPRYKVAKRGQDVALRCDPISGHVSLFWYQQALGQGPEFLTYFQNEAQLDKSGLPSDRFFAERPEGSVSTLKIQRTQQEDSAVYLCASSFEGSNQPQHFGDGTRLSIL.

This clone was recorded only once. J is TRBJ2-2 and V is TRBV4-1; 7 bases agree with TRBD1. CDR1 MGHRA and CDR2 YSYEKL come from the germline V gene. This CDR3 is built from 19 residues. V shed 1 base and J 4 bases; nucleotides not matched to a gene: 15. CDR3 region: CASSQAPGQSLGVTGELFF. CDR3 nucleotides: TGCGCCAGCAGCCAAGCACCGGGACAGAGCCTAGGGGTCACCGGGGAGCTGTTTTTT.

The gene calls are TRBV14 and TRBJ2-7; 7 bases line up with TRBD2. The germline V gene has CDR1 SGHDN and CDR2 FVKESK. This CDR3 has 14 amino acids. J lost 0 bases, V lost 4 bases, and 3 bases had no gene match. The CDR3 protein is CASSLSGDSYEQYF. The CDR3 coding sequence is TGTGCCAGCAGCCTCAGCGGGGACTCCTACGAGCAGTACTTC.